Included here is one T cell receptor beta chain sequence, with context. These data belong to a study of blood T cells in healthy people across ages. The second PCR ran about 7 to 12 cycles with a sample-barcoded 5' primer and J-beta primers. TCRdb used MiXCR to reprocess the 5' RACE reads, holding one entry per CDR3 protein. The table includes about 1.7 million distinct CDR3 sequences, roughly 30% detected once. From germline, CDR1 is SGHAT and CDR2 FQNNGV. The CDR3 consists of 18 residues. Unmatched junction bases numbered 17, after V lost 6 bases and J lost 7 bases. The source material was blood. This chain joins TRBV11-2 and TRBJ2-2; 10 bases fit TRBD2. This receptor was taken from a woman between 25 and 40 years old in good health. CDR3 sequence reads: CASSYGPLAGESGGELFF. The DNA for the CDR3 is TGTGCCAGCAGTTATGGGCCGCTAGCGGGAGAATCCGGCGGGGAGCTGTTTTTT.